This is a list of T cell receptor beta chains from one sample in a study of blood T cells in healthy people across ages. TCRdb fed the 5' RACE reads into MiXCR, producing one record per CDR3 protein. Of some 930,000 distinct CDR3 sequences listed, about 29% were seen once; the top ten hold more than 8.5%. This same sample was also part of a study on T cells of mothers and their children.

The sample was blood. These receptors came from a woman aged 40 to 55 in good health. Both conserved end residues are part of each CDR3. The D gene is left open where the match is weak. Part of the rows lack a size; the others show once, few, many or a class for expanded clones.

-	-	TRBV7-2	TRBJ2-2	16	TGTGCCAGCAGCTCAAACCCCACAGGCTACACCGGGGAGCTGTTTTTT	CASSSNPTGYTGELFF
-	-	TRBV20-1	TRBJ2-5	12	TGCAGTGGTAAAAGGAGTTACAATGAGCAGTACTTC	CSGKRSYNEQYF
-	-	TRBV7-2	TRBJ1-5	14	TGTGCCAGCAGCTTAGGGTCCGGGTATCAGCCCCAGCATTTT	CASSLGSGYQPQHF
-	-	TRBV4-1	TRBJ2-3	16	TGCGCCAGCAGCCCAGTCGCGGGAAACCTGGGAGATACGCAGTATTTT	CASSPVAGNLGDTQYF
-	-	TRBV9	TRBJ1-2	13	TGTGCCAGCAGCGTAGGGGTAGGGTATGGCTACACCTTC	CASSVGVGYGYTF
-	many	TRBV9	TRBJ1-2	13	TGTGCCAGCAGCGTAGACGGACCCTATGGCTACACCTTC	CASSVDGPYGYTF
-	-	TRBV5-1	TRBJ1-2	12	TGCGCCAGCTGCGTTGAAAGGGGTGGCTACACCTTC	CASCVERGGYTF
-	-	TRBV7-2	TRBJ2-1	15	TGTGCCAGCAGCTTAGTCGTCAGGGGAGGCGAGACCCAGTTCTTC	CASSLVVRGGETQFF
-	-	TRBV5-1	TRBJ2-3	13	TGCGCCAGCAGCTTGTCTTTCACAGATACGCAGTATTTT	CASSLSFTDTQYF
TRBD1	many	TRBV20-1	TRBJ1-1	13	TGCAGTGCTAGACCGACAGGGGGTACTGAAGCTTTCTTT	CSARPTGGTEAFF
TRBD2	few	TRBV9	TRBJ2-7	15	TGTGCCAGCAGCCCCCCGGGGAGCGGGGCCTACGAGCAGTACTTC	CASSPPGSGAYEQYF
TRBD2	few	TRBV6-2/TRBV6-3	TRBJ2-7	18	TGTGCCAGCAGTTACTCGATAACAGGGACTAGCGGCTCCTACGAGCAGTACTTC	CASSYSITGTSGSYEQYF
TRBD1	-	TRBV9	TRBJ1-4	15	TGTGCCAGCAGCGGCCGGGACAGACCCGGGGAAAAACTGTTTTTT	CASSGRDRPGEKLFF
TRBD2	-	TRBV28	TRBJ2-1	16	TGTGCCAGCAGTTTATTCTTGCGGGGGAACTACAATGAGCAGTTCTTC	CASSLFLRGNYNEQFF
-	many	TRBV7-2	TRBJ2-1	15	TGTGCCAGCAGTCTGGGGGGACGCTCCTACAATGAGCAGTTCTTC	CASSLGGRSYNEQFF
-	many	TRBV24-1	TRBJ2-3	16	TGTGCCACCAGTGACCAAACCCGGGGGGCGGCAGATACGCAGTATTTT	CATSDQTRGAADTQYF
-	few	TRBV11-2	TRBJ2-1	15	TGTGCCAGCAGCGGCGGAGCGTATCCCTACAATGAGCAGTTCTTC	CASSGGAYPYNEQFF
TRBD1	-	TRBV5-1	TRBJ1-4	15	TGCGCCAGCAGAGACAGGGGGCTTAATAATGAAAAACTGTTTTTT	CASRDRGLNNEKLFF
TRBD2	few	TRBV5-5	TRBJ2-3	16	TGTGCCAGCCGAAATGCTAGCGGAGGGAGCACAGATACGCAGTATTTT	CASRNASGGSTDTQYF
TRBD2	-	TRBV20-1	TRBJ2-3	15	TGCAGTGCTACAAGCGGGGCGGGGTACACAGATACGCGGTATTTT	CSATSGAGYTDTRYF
TRBD1	many	TRBV6-4	TRBJ1-2	13	TGTGCCAGCAGTGCGGGACAGGCCTATGGCTACACCTTC	CASSAGQAYGYTF
TRBD1	-	TRBV7-9	TRBJ1-1	15	TGTGCCAGCAGCCCGGACAGGGACGTGAACACTGAAGCTTTCTTT	CASSPDRDVNTEAFF
-	-	TRBV7-9	TRBJ1-2	15	TGTGCCAGCAGCTTAGCCCAGATCGGGAGCAATGGCTACACCTTC	CASSLAQIGSNGYTF
TRBD2	-	TRBV20-1	TRBJ2-1	15	TGCAGTGCTAGTGGGCTAGCGGGGGGCAGGAATGAGCAGTTCTTC	CSASGLAGGRNEQFF
-	few	TRBV21-1	TRBJ2-7	16	TGTGCCAGCAGCAAAGATCCAGGACAGGGAGCGGACGAGCAGTACTTC	CASSKDPGQGADEQYF
TRBD1	few	TRBV27	TRBJ2-2	14	TGTGCCACCAGACAGGGGGCAAACACCGGGGAGCTGTTTTTT	CATRQGANTGELFF
TRBD1	few	TRBV28	TRBJ2-7	13	TGTGCCAGCGGACAGGGGCCGAACTACGAGCAGTACTTC	CASGQGPNYEQYF
-	many	TRBV6-5	TRBJ1-2	15	TGTGCCAGCAGCCCGACAGGCGCCTCTGTCTATGGCTACACCTTC	CASSPTGASVYGYTF
TRBD1	-	TRBV6-4	TRBJ2-7	20	TGTGCCAGCAGTGATTACCCGGGGGACAGGCCCCACCTCAGAACCTACGAGCAGTACTTC	CASSDYPGDRPHLRTYEQYF
-	many	TRBV10-3	TRBJ1-4	16	TGTGCCATCAGTGATCATGCAGGGGCAACTAATGAAAAACTGTTTTTT	CAISDHAGATNEKLFF
TRBD2	-	TRBV7-2	TRBJ2-1	14	TGTGCCAGCAGCTTAGGCGGGGGGGTCGATGAGCAGTTCTTC	CASSLGGGVDEQFF
-	few	TRBV7-2	TRBJ2-7	14	TGTGCCAGCCGAAAGGAGTTCGCCAACTACGAGCAGTACTTC	CASRKEFANYEQYF
-	-	TRBV29-1	TRBJ2-7	12	TGCAGCGTACGGGACACCTCCTATGAGCAGTACTTC	CSVRDTSYEQYF
-	few	TRBV29-1	TRBJ1-1	14	TGCAGCGTTGAAACTTGGGGCGGGAACACTGAAGCTTTCTTT	CSVETWGGNTEAFF
-	few	TRBV20-1	TRBJ2-7	14	TGCAGTGCTAGAGATTTAAGGGATTCCTACGAGCAGTACTTC	CSARDLRDSYEQYF
-	-	TRBV29-1	TRBJ1-4	13	TGTAGCGGTACAGGCTCAACTAATGAAAAACTGTTTTTT	CSGTGSTNEKLFF
-	few	TRBV9	TRBJ1-6	14	TGTGCCAGCAGCGGAAGGGAATGGAATTCACCCCTCCACTTT	CASSGREWNSPLHF
TRBD2	few	TRBV5-1	TRBJ2-5	14	TGCGCCAGCAGCTGGAGCGGGACCCAAGAGACCCAGTACTTC	CASSWSGTQETQYF